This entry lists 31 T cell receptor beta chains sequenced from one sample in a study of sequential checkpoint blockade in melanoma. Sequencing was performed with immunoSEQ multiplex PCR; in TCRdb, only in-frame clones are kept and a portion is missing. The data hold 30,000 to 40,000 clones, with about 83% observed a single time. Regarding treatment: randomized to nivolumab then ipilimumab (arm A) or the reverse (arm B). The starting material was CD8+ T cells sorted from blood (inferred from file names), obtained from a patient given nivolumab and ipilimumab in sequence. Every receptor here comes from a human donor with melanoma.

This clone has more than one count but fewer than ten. The CDR3 region has the DNA TGCGCCAGCAGCCAATCACAGCTCCAAGAGACCCAGTACTTC. Encoded protein: CASSQSQLQETQYF. The rearrangement uses TRBV4-1 and TRBJ2-5; D is unresolved. The CDR3 spans 14 residues. Trimming shortened V by 2 bases and J by 1 base, and 8 bases separated the two germline ends. CDR1 and CDR2 from the germline V gene are MGHRA and YSYEKL.

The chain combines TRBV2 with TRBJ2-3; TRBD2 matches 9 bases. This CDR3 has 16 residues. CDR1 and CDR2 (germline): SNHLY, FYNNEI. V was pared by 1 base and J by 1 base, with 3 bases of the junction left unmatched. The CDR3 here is CASSEVWTSGTDTQYF. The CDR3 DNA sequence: TGTGCCAGCAGTGAAGTCTGGACTAGCGGCACAGATACGCAGTATTTT.

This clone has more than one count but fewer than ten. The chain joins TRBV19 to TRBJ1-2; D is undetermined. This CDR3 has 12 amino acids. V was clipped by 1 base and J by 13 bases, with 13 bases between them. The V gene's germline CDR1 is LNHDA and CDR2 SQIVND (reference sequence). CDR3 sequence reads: CASSIGGSGGTF. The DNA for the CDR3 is TGTGCCAGTAGTATAGGCGGGTCCGGCGGCACCTTC. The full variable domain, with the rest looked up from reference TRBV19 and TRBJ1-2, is DGGITQSPKYLFRKEGQNVTLSCEQNLNHDAMYWYRQDPGQGLRLIYYSQIVNDFQKGDIAEGYSVSREKKESFPLTVTSAQKNPTAFYLCASSIGGSGGTFGSGTRLTVV.

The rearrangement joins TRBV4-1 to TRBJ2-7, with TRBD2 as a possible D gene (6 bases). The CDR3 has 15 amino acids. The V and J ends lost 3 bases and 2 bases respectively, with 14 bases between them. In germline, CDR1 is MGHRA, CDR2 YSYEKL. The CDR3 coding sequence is TGCGCCAGCAGCCAGGGAGGTGGTGCTGCCTACGAGCAGTACTTC. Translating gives CASSQGGGAAYEQYF.

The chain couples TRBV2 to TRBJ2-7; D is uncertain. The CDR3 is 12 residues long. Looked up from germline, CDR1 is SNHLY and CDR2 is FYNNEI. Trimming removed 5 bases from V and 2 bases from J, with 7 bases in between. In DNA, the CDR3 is TGTGCCAGCAGTCCCTCCCCCTACGAGCAGTACTTC. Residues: CASSPSPYEQYF.

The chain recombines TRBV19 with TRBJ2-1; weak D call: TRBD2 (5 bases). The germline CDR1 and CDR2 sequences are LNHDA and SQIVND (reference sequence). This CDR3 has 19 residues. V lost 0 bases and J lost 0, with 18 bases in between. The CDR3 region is CASSIDGDSLDYSYNEQFF. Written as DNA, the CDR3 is TGTGCCAGTAGTATAGACGGGGATTCTCTTGACTACTCCTACAATGAGCAGTTCTTC.

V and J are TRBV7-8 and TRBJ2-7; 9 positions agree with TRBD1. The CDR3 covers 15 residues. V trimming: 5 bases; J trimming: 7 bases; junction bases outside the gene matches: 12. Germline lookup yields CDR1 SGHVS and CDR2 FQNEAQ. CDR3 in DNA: TGTGCCAGCAGCGTAACAGGGGGCCGGCCGGGAGAGCAGTACTTC. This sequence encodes CASSVTGGRPGEQYF.

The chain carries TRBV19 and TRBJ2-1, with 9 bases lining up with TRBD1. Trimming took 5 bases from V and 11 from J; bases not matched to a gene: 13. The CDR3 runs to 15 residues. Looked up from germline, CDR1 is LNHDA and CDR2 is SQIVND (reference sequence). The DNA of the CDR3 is TGTGCCAGTAGTCCCGCCGGGACAGGGTTACATAAGCAGTTCTTC. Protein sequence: CASSPAGTGLHKQFF.

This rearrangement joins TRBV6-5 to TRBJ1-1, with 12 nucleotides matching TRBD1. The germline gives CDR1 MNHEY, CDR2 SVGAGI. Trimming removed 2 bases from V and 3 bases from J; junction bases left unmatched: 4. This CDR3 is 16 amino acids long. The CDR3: CASSYGTGGLDTEAFF. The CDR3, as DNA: TGTGCCAGCAGTTACGGGACAGGGGGCTTGGACACTGAAGCTTTCTTT.

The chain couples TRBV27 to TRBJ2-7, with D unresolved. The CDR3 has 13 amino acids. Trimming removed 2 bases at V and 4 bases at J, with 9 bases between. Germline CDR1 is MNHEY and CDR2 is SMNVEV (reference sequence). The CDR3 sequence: CASSLGQFYEQYF. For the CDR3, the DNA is TGTGCCAGCAGTTTAGGGCAGTTTTACGAGCAGTACTTC.

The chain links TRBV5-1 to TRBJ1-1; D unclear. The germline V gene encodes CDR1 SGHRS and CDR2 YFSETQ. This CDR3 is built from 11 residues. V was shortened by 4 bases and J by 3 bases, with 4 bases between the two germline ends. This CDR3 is CASSTDTEAFF. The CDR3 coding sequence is TGCGCCAGCAGCACGGACACTGAAGCTTTCTTT.

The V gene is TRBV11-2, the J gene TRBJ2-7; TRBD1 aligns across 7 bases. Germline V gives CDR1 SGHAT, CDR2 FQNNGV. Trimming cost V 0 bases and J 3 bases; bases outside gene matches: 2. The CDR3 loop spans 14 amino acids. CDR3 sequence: CASSLDGTVYEQYF. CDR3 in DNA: TGTGCCAGCAGCTTAGACGGGACAGTCTACGAGCAGTACTTC.

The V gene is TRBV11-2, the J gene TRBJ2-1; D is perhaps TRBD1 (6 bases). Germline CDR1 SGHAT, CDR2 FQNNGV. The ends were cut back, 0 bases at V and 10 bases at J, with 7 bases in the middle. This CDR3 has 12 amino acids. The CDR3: CASSLERGEQFF. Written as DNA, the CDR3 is TGTGCCAGCAGCTTAGAGAGGGGGGAGCAGTTCTTC.

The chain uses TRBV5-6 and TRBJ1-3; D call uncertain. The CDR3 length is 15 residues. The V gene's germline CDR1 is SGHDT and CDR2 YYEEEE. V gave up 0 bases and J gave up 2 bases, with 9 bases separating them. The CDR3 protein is CASSLAAAPGNTIYF. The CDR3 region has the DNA TGTGCCAGCAGCTTGGCCGCGGCGCCTGGAAACACCATATATTTT.

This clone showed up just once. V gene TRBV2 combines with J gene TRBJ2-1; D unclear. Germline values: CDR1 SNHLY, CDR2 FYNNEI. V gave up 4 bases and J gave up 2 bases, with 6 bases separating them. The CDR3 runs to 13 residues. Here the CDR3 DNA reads TGTGCCAGCAGTGGGAGCGCCTACAATGAGCAGTTCTTC. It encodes CASSGSAYNEQFF.

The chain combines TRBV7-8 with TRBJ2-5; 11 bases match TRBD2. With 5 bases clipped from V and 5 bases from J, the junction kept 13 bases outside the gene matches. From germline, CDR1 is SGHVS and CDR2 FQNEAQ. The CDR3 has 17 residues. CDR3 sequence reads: CASSETSGTQVEETQYF. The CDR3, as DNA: TGTGCCAGCAGCGAGACTAGCGGGACGCAAGTTGAGGAGACCCAGTACTTC.

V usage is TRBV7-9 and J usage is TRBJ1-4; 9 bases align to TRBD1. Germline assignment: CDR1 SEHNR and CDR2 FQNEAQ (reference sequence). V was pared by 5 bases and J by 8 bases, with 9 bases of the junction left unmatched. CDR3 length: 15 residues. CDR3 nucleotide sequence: TGTGCCAGCAGCGACACAGGGGGCGTAGGGGAAAAACTGTTTTTT. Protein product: CASSDTGGVGEKLFF.

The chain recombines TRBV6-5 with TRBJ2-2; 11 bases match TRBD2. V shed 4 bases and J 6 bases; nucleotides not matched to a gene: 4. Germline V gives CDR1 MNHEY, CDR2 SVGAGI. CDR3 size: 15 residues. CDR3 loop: CASSFTSGSSGELFF. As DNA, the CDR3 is TGTGCCAGCAGTTTTACTAGCGGGAGTTCCGGGGAGCTGTTTTTT.

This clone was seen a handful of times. The CDR3 spells CAISADSYEQYF. The CDR3 bases are TGTGCCATCAGCGCGGACAGCTACGAGCAGTACTTC. V is TRBV10-3 and J is TRBJ2-7, with a tentative D call TRBD1 (6 bases). Germline V gene lookup returns CDR1 ENHRY and CDR2 SYGVKD. This CDR3 has 12 amino acids. V dropped 6 bases and J dropped 3 bases, with 9 bases sitting between them.

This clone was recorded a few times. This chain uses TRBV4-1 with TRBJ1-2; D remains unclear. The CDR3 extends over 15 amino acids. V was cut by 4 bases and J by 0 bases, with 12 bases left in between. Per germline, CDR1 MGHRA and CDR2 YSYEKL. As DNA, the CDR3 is TGCGCCAGCAGCCCAAAGGACTATTCTAACTATGGCTACACCTTC. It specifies CASSPKDYSNYGYTF.

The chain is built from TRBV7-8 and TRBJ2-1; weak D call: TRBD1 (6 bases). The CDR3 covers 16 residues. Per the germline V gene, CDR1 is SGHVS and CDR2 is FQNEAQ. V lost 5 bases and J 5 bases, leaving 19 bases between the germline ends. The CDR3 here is CASSETGSGRNNEQFF. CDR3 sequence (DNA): TGTGCCAGCAGCGAAACAGGGAGTGGAAGAAACAATGAGCAGTTCTTC.

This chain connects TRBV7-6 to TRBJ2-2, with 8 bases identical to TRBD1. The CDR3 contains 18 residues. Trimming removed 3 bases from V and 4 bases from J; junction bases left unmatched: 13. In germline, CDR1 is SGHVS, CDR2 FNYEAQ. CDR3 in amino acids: CASSLILGGQGFTGELFF. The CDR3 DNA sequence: TGTGCCAGCAGCTTGATTCTAGGAGGACAGGGCTTCACCGGGGAGCTGTTTTTT.

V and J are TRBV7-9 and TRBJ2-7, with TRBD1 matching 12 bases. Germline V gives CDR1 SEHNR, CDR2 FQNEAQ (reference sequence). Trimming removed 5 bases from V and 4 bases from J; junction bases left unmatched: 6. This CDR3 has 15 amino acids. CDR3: CASSQWDRGQYEQYF. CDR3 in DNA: TGTGCCAGCAGCCAATGGGACAGGGGGCAATACGAGCAGTACTTC.

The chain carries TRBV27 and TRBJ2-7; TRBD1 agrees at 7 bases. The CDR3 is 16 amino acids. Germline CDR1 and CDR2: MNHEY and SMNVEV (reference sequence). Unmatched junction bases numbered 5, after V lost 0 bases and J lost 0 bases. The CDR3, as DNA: TGTGCCAGCAGTTTATCGAGACAGGGCCTCTCCTACGAGCAGTACTTC. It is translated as CASSLSRQGLSYEQYF.

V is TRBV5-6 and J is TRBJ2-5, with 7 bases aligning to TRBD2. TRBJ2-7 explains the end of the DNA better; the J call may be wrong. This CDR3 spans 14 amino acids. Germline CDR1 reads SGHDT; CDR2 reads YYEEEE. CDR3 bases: TGTGCCAGCAGCTTAAGGGCTAGCGGCTACGAGCAGTACTTC. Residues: CASSLRASGYEQYF.

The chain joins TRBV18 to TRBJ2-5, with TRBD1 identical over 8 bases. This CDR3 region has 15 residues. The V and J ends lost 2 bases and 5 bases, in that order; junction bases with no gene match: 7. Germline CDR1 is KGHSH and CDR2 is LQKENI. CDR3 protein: CASSPRDRQLETQYF. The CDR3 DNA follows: TGTGCCAGCTCACCAAGGGACAGGCAGCTGGAGACCCAGTACTTC.

CDR3 sequence: CASSDAGYAYGYTF. The DNA for the CDR3 is TGTGCCAGCAGTGACGCAGGGTATGCCTATGGCTACACCTTC. The gene calls are TRBV27 and TRBJ1-2; TRBD1 might be the D (5 bases). V was shortened by 5 bases and J by 4 bases, with 14 bases between the two germline ends. This CDR3 contains 14 residues. The V gene's germline CDR1 is MNHEY and CDR2 SMNVEV (reference sequence).

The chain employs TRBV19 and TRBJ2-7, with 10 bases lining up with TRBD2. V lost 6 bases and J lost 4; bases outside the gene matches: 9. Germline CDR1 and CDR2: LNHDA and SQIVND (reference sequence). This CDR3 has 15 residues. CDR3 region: CASSASGGETYEQYF. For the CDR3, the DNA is TGTGCCAGTAGCGCTAGCGGGGGAGAAACGTACGAGCAGTACTTC.

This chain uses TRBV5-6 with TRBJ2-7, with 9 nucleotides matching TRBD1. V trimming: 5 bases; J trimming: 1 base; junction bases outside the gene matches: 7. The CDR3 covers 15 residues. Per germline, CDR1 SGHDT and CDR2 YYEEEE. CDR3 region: CASRHWGQGSYEQYF. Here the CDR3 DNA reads TGTGCCAGCAGACATTGGGGACAGGGTTCCTACGAGCAGTACTTC.

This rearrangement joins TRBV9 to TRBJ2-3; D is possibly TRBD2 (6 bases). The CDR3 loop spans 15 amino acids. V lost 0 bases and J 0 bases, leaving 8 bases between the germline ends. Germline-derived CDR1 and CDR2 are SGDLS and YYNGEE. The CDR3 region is CASSVAGTSTDTQYF. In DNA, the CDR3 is TGTGCCAGCAGCGTAGCAGGGACTAGCACAGATACGCAGTATTTT.

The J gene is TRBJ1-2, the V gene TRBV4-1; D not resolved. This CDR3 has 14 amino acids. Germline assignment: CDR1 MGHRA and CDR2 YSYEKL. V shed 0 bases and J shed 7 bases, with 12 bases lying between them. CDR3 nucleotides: TGCGCCAGCAGCCAAGATTTGTCAGCGAGTGGCTACACCTTC. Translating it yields CASSQDLSASGYTF.